This is a list of T cell receptor beta chains from one sample in a study of shared clonotypes between healthy human individuals. The repertoire was sequenced with immunoSEQ multiplex PCR; TCRdb's copy has only in-frame clones and lacks some. Here the sample spans some 2.3 million clones, about 92% being singletons. The sequenced material came from naive CD4+ T cells from PBMCs. These receptors all stem from a man aged 18 to 29 in good health. Some clones in this sample may be carry-over from other donors' samples. Both conserved end residues are part of each CDR3. The D gene is left open where the match is weak. Only part of the rows carry a size: once, few, many, or a class if the clone is expanded.

CASSYSSPGYEQYF TGTGCCAGCAGCTATTCTAGTCCCGGGTACGAGCAGTACTTC - - TRBJ2-7 TRBV11-2
CASSIIGAGYGYTF TGTGCCAGTAGTATTATCGGGGCGGGGTATGGCTACACCTTC - - TRBJ1-2 TRBV19
CAISESRGNTEAFF TGTGCCATCAGTGAGTCGCGGGGAAACACTGAAGCTTTCTTT - - TRBJ1-1 TRBV10-3
CASSGFFGEKLFF TGTGCCAGCAGTGGATTCTTTGGGGAAAAACTGTTTTTT - once TRBJ1-4 TRBV6-1
CASSVAPDRDQPQHF TGTGCCAGCAGCGTAGCGCCGGACAGGGATCAGCCCCAGCATTTT TRBD1 - TRBJ1-5 TRBV9
CASSRGPGTDTQYF TGTGCCAGCAGTCGGGGACCCGGCACAGATACGCAGTATTTT - once TRBJ2-3 TRBV6-1
CASSWGGGGTEAFF TGCGCCAGCAGCTGGGGTGGGGGAGGCACTGAAGCTTTCTTT - - TRBJ1-1 TRBV5-1
CASRPNYQETQYF TGTGCCAGCAGGCCCAATTACCAAGAGACCCAGTACTTC - - TRBJ2-5 TRBV28
CASSDSRANIFGTGELFF TGTGCCAGCAGCGACAGCCGGGCCAACATCTTCGGCACCGGGGAGCTGTTTTTT - - TRBJ2-2 TRBV9
CASSVTGLTYEQYF TGTGCCAGCAGCGTGACAGGGCTAACCTACGAGCAGTACTTC TRBD1 - TRBJ2-7 TRBV9
CASSIPGRYYEQYF TGTGCCAGTAGTATTCCGGGGCGGTACTACGAGCAGTACTTC - once TRBJ2-7 TRBV19
CASSLHGRADTQYF TGCGCCAGCAGCTTACACGGGAGGGCAGATACGCAGTATTTT TRBD2 - TRBJ2-3 TRBV5-1
CASSQGQGGELRSGANVLTF TGCGCCAGCAGCCAGGGACAGGGAGGGGAGCTTCGCTCTGGGGCCAACGTCCTGACTTTC TRBD1 - TRBJ2-6 TRBV4-3
CASSSFHEQYF TGTGCCAGCAGCAGCTTCCACGAGCAGTACTTC - - TRBJ2-7 TRBV25-1
CASSLGGSGIIYNEQFF TGTGCCAGCAGCTTAGGCGGTAGCGGAATTATCTACAATGAGCAGTTCTTC - - TRBJ2-1 TRBV7-2
CASSLAGESYTF TGTGCCAGCAGCTTGGCAGGGGAGAGCTACACCTTC - - TRBJ1-2 TRBV7-3
CASRFNGQGYNEQFF TGTGCCAGCAGGTTTAACGGACAGGGTTACAATGAGCAGTTCTTC TRBD1 - TRBJ2-1 TRBV5-4
CSVGQPNTEAFF TGCAGCGTTGGACAGCCGAACACTGAAGCTTTCTTT - - TRBJ1-1 TRBV29-1
CASSLSILRDTNTGELFF TGTGCCAGCAGCCTAAGCATCCTCCGGGACACTAACACCGGGGAGCTGTTTTTT - once TRBJ2-2 TRBV4-2
CATSRDFGLGSYEQYF TGTGCCACCAGCAGAGATTTCGGACTAGGGTCCTACGAGCAGTACTTC TRBD2 - TRBJ2-7 TRBV15
CASSITGANVLTF TGTGCCAGCAGTATCACTGGGGCCAACGTCCTGACTTTC - - TRBJ2-6 TRBV25-1
CASRSTVYGYTF TGTGCCAGCAGGTCGACGGTTTATGGCTACACCTTC - - TRBJ1-2 TRBV28
CASSPRLASGSHNEQFF TGTGCCAGCAGCCCCCGGTTGGCTAGCGGGAGTCACAATGAGCAGTTCTTC TRBD2 once TRBJ2-1 TRBV7-6
CASSTAQGSYEQYF TGCGCCAGCAGCACCGCACAGGGGTCCTACGAGCAGTACTTC TRBD1 - TRBJ2-7 TRBV5-1
CSAREEGTFF TGCAGTGCCCGGGAGGAGGGGACTTTCTTT - few TRBJ1-1 TRBV20-1
CASKSTPSGNTIYF TGTGCCAGTAAGTCAACTCCCTCTGGAAACACCATATATTTT - - TRBJ1-3 TRBV19
CASIARNYNEQFF TGTGCCAGCATAGCACGGAACTACAATGAGCAGTTCTTC - - TRBJ2-1 TRBV6-1
CASSLMTGSYEQYF TGCGCCAGCAGCTTGATGACAGGTAGCTACGAGCAGTACTTC - - TRBJ2-7 TRBV5-1
CASSSYLAGERDIQYF TGTGCCAGCAGCTCGTACCTAGCGGGAGAGAGGGACATTCAGTACTTC TRBD2 - TRBJ2-4 TRBV7-8
CASSLLGGGYTF TGTGCCAGCAGTTTACTCGGCGGTGGCTACACCTTC - - TRBJ1-2 TRBV28
CASSLGGGPPKDTEAFF TGTGCCAGCAGCTTAGGAGGGGGACCTCCGAAGGACACTGAAGCTTTCTTT - - TRBJ1-1 TRBV5-4
CASERGQRVYYGYTF TGTGCCAGCGAGCGGGGCCAGAGGGTTTACTATGGCTACACCTTC - - TRBJ1-2 TRBV28
CASSSSGANTGELFF TGTGCCAGCAGTTCGAGCGGCGCGAACACCGGGGAGCTGTTTTTT - - TRBJ2-2 TRBV28
CASSATGGTEAFF TGTGCCAGCAGCGCCACAGGGGGCACTGAAGCTTTCTTT TRBD1 - TRBJ1-1 TRBV7-2
CASSLGSMGTEAFF TGCGCCAGCAGCTTGGGCTCGATGGGCACTGAAGCTTTCTTT - - TRBJ1-1 TRBV5-1
CASSQETGELFF TGCGCCAGCAGCCAAGAAACCGGGGAGCTGTTTTTT - - TRBJ2-2 TRBV4-1
CASSRPTTVNTIYF TGTGCCAGCAGCCGGCCCACGACTGTAAACACCATATATTTT - - TRBJ1-3 TRBV28
CASSPKDRAYNEQFF TGTGCCAGCAGCCCGAAGGACAGAGCCTACAATGAGCAGTTCTTC - - TRBJ2-1 TRBV7-3
CASSAGPGANVLTF TGTGCCAGCAGCGCGGGACCTGGGGCCAACGTCCTGACTTTC - - TRBJ2-6 TRBV6-1
CASSHLGQGGDYEQYF TGTGCCAGCAGCCATCTGGGACAGGGAGGGGACTACGAGCAGTACTTC TRBD1 - TRBJ2-7 TRBV7-9
CAITLRWRDSGYTF TGTGCCATCACCCTGAGGTGGAGGGACTCTGGCTACACCTTC - once TRBJ1-2 TRBV10-3
CASSVNQETQYF TGCGCCAGCAGCGTCAATCAAGAGACCCAGTACTTC - - TRBJ2-5 TRBV5-1
CARSFLGHGYEQYF TGTGCCAGAAGCTTCTTGGGACACGGCTACGAGCAGTACTTC - - TRBJ2-7 TRBV5-3
CAAAHDRYSYEQYF TGTGCCGCCGCTCATGACAGGTACTCCTACGAGCAGTACTTC - - TRBJ2-7 TRBV28
CASSFPANTEAFF TGTGCCAGCAGCTTCCCCGCGAACACTGAAGCTTTCTTT - - TRBJ1-1 TRBV28
CATSHYSYEQYF TGTGCCACCAGTCACTACTCCTACGAGCAGTACTTC - - TRBJ2-7 TRBV15
CSGGRGGEKLFF TGCAGCGGCGGGAGGGGTGGGGAAAAACTGTTTTTT - - TRBJ1-4 TRBV29-1
CASSFPEQGARQPQHF TGTGCCAGCAGTTTCCCTGAACAGGGGGCCCGGCAGCCCCAGCATTTT TRBD1 - TRBJ1-5 TRBV28
CASSADRGNSGNTIYF TGTGCCAGCAGCGCTGACAGGGGAAACTCTGGAAACACCATATATTTT TRBD1 - TRBJ1-3 TRBV2
CASLAWESSYEQYF TGTGCCAGCCTGGCTTGGGAGAGCTCCTACGAGCAGTACTTC - - TRBJ2-7 TRBV28
CASSQGFAYEQYF TGCGCCAGCAGCCAGGGTTTTGCCTACGAGCAGTACTTC - - TRBJ2-7 TRBV4-3
CASSLVARSGANVLTF TGTGCCAGCAGCTTAGTGGCGCGCTCTGGGGCCAACGTCCTGACTTTC - - TRBJ2-6 TRBV7-3
CASSVASQGYGYTF TGTGCCAGCAGCGTAGCGTCGCAGGGCTATGGCTACACCTTC - - TRBJ1-2 TRBV9
CASSVDLLGNYGYTF TGTGCCAGCAGCGTAGACCTACTAGGGAACTATGGCTACACCTTC - - TRBJ1-2 TRBV9
CASSKVGSTSTDTQYF TGTGCCAGCAGCAAAGTTGGTTCCACTAGCACAGATACGCAGTATTTT - - TRBJ2-3 TRBV21-1